This T cell receptor (beta chain) was documented in a study of T-cell reconstitution after alpha-beta-depleted transplantation in children listed by TCRdb under 2016. A note on the overall study: Using TCR repertoire profiling, the study quantitatively followed how T-cell immune reconstitution unfolded in children after TCRalphabeta/CD19-depleted allogeneic hematopoietic cell transplantation.

Beyond this particular receptor, the publication reports: Over the following months the frequencies of hyperexpanded clones went down, and after one year T-cell counts and TCRbeta diversity were mostly credited to newly produced T cells. In some patients, the high TCRbeta diversity seen at day 60 was put down to recipient T cells and intrathymic progenitors that had survived conditioning. The apparently early alphabetaT-cell count recovery about two months after transplant was reportedly dependent on only several hundred rapidly expanded clones derived from non-depleted graft cells.

The treatment or condition label of this sample denotes: allogeneic hematopoietic cell transplantation with graft depleted of TCRalphabeta T cells and CD19 B cells. Transplant recipients were children who received TCRalphabeta/CD19-depleted allogeneic hematopoietic cell grafts. Library construction relied on PCR. Sequencing used an Illumina HiSeq 2500. Molecular barcoding was employed in the preparation of TCR libraries, with unique molecular identifiers being used to normalize TCRbeta repertoire quantification. Through fastp at Q25 and MiXCR, TCRdb rebuilt clones from the public reads, retaining in-frame beta chains. Under each unique CDR3 protein, matching rows form one entry showing the most common genes and DNA. In all, the sample holds fewer than 750,000 distinct CDR3 sequences, and 23% of those were seen once. The biggest ten clones account for over 12% of the sample. The table lists this clonotype with a few counts. It lacks a known antigen. Within one base of it there is no much larger clone, and no base qualities were kept.

Based on the germline V gene, the CDR1 and CDR2 sequences are KGHSH and LQKENI. The V and J ends are trimmed by 2 bases and 7 bases, leaving 12 bases between them. The CDR3 covers 14 residues, taking in both the cysteine and the phenylalanine. Only the CDR3 portion is preserved as DNA: 42 bases, with reading frame beginning at the first base. The sequence came from a boy under two years old who had a stem cell transplant for acute myeloid leukemia, so the T cells may come from the graft donor. The chain is made from TRBV18 and TRBJ2-4; a tentative D call is TRBD2 (5 bases match). The material sequenced was PBMCs, mostly from graft donor cells, taken 360 days after TCRalphabeta/CD19-depleted stem cell transplant. CDR3 reads: CASSPSGSGNIQYF. The bases read TGTGCCAGCTCACCATCGGGGTCTGGCAACATTCAGTACTTC.